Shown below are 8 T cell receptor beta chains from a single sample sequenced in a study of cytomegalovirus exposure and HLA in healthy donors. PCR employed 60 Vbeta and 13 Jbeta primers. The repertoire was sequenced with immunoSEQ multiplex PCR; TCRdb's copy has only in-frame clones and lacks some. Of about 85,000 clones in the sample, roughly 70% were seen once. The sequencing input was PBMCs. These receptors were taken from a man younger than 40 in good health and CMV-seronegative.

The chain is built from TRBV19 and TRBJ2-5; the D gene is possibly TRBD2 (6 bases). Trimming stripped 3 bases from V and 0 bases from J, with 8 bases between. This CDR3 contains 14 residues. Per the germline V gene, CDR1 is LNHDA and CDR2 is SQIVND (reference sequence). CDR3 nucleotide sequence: TGTGCCAGTAGTATTGGGGGGTACCAAGAGACCCAGTACTTC. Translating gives CASSIGGYQETQYF.

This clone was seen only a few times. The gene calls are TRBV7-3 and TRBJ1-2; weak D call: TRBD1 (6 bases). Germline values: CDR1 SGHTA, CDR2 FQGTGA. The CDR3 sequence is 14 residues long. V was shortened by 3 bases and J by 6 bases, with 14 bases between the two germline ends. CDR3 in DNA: TGTGCCAGCAGCTTCCGGGCGGGGGCGGATGGCTACACCTTC. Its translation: CASSFRAGADGYTF.

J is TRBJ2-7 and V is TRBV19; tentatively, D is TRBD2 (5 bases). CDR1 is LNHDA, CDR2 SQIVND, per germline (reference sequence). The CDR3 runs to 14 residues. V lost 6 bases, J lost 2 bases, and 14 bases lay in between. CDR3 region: CASRLTGGAYEQYF. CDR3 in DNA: TGTGCCAGTAGATTAACCGGAGGCGCCTACGAGCAGTACTTC.

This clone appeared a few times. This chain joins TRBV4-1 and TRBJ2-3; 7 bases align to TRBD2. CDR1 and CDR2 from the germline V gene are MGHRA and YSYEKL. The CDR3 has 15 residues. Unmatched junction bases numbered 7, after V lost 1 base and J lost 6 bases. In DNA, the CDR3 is TGCGCCAGCAGCCAAGGGCCCGGACTAGGGGATACGCAGTATTTT. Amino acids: CASSQGPGLGDTQYF.

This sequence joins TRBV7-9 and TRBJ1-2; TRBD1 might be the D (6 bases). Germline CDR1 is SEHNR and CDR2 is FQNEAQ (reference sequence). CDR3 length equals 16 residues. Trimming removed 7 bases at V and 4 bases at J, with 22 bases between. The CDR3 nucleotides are TGTGCCAGCACCCAGACGGACAGACAGGTGTTCTATGGCTACACCTTC. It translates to CASTQTDRQVFYGYTF. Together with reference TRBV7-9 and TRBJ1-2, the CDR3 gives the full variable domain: DTGVSQNPRHKITKRGQNVTFRCDPISEHNRLYWYRQTLGQGPEFLTYFQNEAQLEKSRLLSDRFSAERPKGSFSTLEIQRTEQGDSAMYLCASTQTDRQVFYGYTFGSGTRLTVV.

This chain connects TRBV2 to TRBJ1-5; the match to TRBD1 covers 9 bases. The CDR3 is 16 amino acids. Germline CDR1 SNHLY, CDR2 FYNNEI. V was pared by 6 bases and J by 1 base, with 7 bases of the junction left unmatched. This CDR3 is CASRTGTGLSNQPQHF. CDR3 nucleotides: TGTGCCAGCAGGACTGGGACAGGGCTCAGCAATCAGCCCCAGCATTTT.

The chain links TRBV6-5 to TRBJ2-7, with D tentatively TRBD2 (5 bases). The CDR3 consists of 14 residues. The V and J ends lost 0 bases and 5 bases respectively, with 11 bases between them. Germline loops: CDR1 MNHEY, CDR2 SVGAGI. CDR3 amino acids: CASSYSTSGNEQYF. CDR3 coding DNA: TGTGCCAGCAGTTACTCCACCTCCGGGAACGAGCAGTACTTC.

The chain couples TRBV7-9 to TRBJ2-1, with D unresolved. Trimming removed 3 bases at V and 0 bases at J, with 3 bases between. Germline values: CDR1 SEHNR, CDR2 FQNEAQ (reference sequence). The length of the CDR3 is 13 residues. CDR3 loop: CASSFISYNEQFF. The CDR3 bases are TGTGCCAGCAGCTTTATCTCCTACAATGAGCAGTTCTTC. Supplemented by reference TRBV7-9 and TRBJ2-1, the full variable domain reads DTGVSQNPRHKITKRGQNVTFRCDPISEHNRLYWYRQTLGQGPEFLTYFQNEAQLEKSRLLSDRFSAERPKGSFSTLEIQRTEQGDSAMYLCASSFISYNEQFFGPGTRLTVL.